This is a list of T cell receptor beta chains from one sample in a study of stem cell transplantation in POMP-related autoinflammatory disease. The table came from immunoSEQ multiplex PCR; TCRdb's copy has only in-frame clones and leaves some out. The profile shows tens of thousands of clones, roughly 88% of them singletons. The sequencing used CD4+ T cells from PBMCs, collected after stem cell transplantation. These receptor sequences come from a human patient with POMP-related autoinflammation and immune dysregulation (PRAID). The graft donor may have given rise to some T cells. Each CDR3 is given with its conserved first and last residue. The D gene is left open where the match is weak. Some rows mark clone size as missing; the rest say once, few, many or name a class of expanded clone.

d_call j_call v_call clone_size cdr3_nt cdr3_aa
. TRBJ1-2 TRBV2 . TGTGCCAGCAGTCTCACAGATAACTATGGCTACACCTTC CASSLTDNYGYTF
TRBD2 TRBJ2-1 TRBV29-1 . TGCAGCGCGCAGCTAGCGGGAGTTGGTGAGCAGTTCTTC CSAQLAGVGEQFF
. TRBJ1-4 TRBV5-6 . . CASSFGQGAYGEKLFF
TRBD1 TRBJ2-2 TRBV24-1 once TGTGCCACCAGTGATTTAGCGGGACAGGGGGCCGCCGGGGAGCTGTTTTTT CATSDLAGQGAAGELFF
TRBD1 TRBJ1-5 TRBV19 few TGTGCCAGTAGAGAAACAGGGGGCCACTCTCAGCCCCAGCATTTT CASRETGGHSQPQHF
. TRBJ1-2 TRBV19 few TGTGCCAGTGGGAACAGGGCTGGCTACACCTTC CASGNRAGYTF
. TRBJ1-5 TRBV18 . TGTGCCAGCTCACCAGCTGGTAGCAATCAGCCCCAGCATTTT CASSPAGSNQPQHF
TRBD2 TRBJ2-1 TRBV6-2/TRBV6-3 . TGTGCCAGCAGTCCACGGGGACTAGCGGGAGGCAATGAGCAGTTCTTC CASSPRGLAGGNEQFF
. TRBJ2-3 TRBV28 . TGTGCCAGCAGTTTAGGGGGCGCCGGCACAGATACGCAGTATTTT CASSLGGAGTDTQYF
. TRBJ1-1 TRBV5-1 . TGCGCCAGCGGCAGGGAGGGGAGTACTGAAGCTTTCTTT CASGREGSTEAFF
. TRBJ2-2 TRBV24-1 . TGTGCCACCAGTGAACCGCAGAGCGGGGAGCTGTTTTTT CATSEPQSGELFF
. TRBJ2-3 TRBV6-5 . TGTGCCAGCAGTTTTTTTCGGGGGAGCACAGATACGCAGTATTTT CASSFFRGSTDTQYF
TRBD2 TRBJ2-3 TRBV2 . TGTGCCAGCAGGGGGACTAGCGGAGGTACAGATACGCAGTATTTT CASRGTSGGTDTQYF
TRBD1 TRBJ2-2 TRBV5-1 . TGCGCCACCAAGACAGGGGGGAACACCGGGGAGCTGTTTTTT CATKTGGNTGELFF
TRBD1 TRBJ1-6 TRBV18 . TGTGCCAGCTCACCAGGACAGGGTATGGATTCACCCCTCCACTTT CASSPGQGMDSPLHF
. TRBJ2-7 TRBV4-2 . TGTGCCAGCAGCCAAGTTTTACAGGGAGGTTACGTGTACGAGCAGTACTTC CASSQVLQGGYVYEQYF
TRBD2 TRBJ2-1 TRBV7-3 . TGTGCCAGCAGCCCGGGACTAGCGGGAGGTGAGCAGTTCTTC CASSPGLAGGEQFF
. TRBJ1-1 TRBV5-1 few TGCGCCAGCAGTTTTACAGGGTTGAACACTGAAGCTTTCTTT CASSFTGLNTEAFF
. TRBJ2-2 TRBV6-5 . TGTGCCAGCAGTTCCACGGGCCTTTACACCGGGGAGCTGTTTTTT CASSSTGLYTGELFF
TRBD1 TRBJ2-5 TRBV3-1/TRBV3-2 . TGTGCCAGCAGCCATGCCGGGACAGGGAGGGGGGAGACCCAGTACTTC CASSHAGTGRGETQYF
. TRBJ2-5 TRBV2 . TGTGCCAGCAAGCCGGGCCTAAGTCAAGAGACCCAGTACTTC CASKPGLSQETQYF
TRBD1 TRBJ1-1 TRBV5-1 . TGCGCCAGCAGTCGACAGGGTCTGAACACTGAAGCTTTCTTT CASSRQGLNTEAFF
TRBD1 TRBJ2-1 TRBV5-6 . TGTGCCAGCAGCCACAACAGGGGGCAGGTCTCCTACAATGAGCAGTTCTTC CASSHNRGQVSYNEQFF
. TRBJ2-7 TRBV10-3 . TGTGCCACCAAGCCCTCGGCGGACGAGCAGTACTTC CATKPSADEQYF
. TRBJ2-1 TRBV5-1 few TGCGCCAGCAGCCCGGGCTTAGGCGGGGAGTACAATGAGCAGTTCTTC CASSPGLGGEYNEQFF